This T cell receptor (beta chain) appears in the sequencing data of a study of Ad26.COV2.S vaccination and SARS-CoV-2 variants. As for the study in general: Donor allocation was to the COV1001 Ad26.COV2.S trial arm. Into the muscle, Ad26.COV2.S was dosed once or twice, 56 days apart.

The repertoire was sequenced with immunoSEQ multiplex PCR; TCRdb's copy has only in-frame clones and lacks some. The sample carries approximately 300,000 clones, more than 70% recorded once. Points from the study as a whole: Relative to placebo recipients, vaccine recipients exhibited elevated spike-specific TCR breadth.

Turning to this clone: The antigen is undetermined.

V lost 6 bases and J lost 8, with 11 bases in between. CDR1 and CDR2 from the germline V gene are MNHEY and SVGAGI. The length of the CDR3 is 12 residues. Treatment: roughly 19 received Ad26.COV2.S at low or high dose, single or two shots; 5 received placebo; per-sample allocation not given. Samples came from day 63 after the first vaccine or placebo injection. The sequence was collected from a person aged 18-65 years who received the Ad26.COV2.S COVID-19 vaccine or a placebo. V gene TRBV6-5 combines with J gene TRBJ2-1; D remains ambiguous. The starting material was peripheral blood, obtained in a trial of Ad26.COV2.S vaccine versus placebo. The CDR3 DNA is TGTGCCAGCAGGCACCTACCGGATGAGCAGTTCTTC. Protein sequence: CASRHLPDEQFF.